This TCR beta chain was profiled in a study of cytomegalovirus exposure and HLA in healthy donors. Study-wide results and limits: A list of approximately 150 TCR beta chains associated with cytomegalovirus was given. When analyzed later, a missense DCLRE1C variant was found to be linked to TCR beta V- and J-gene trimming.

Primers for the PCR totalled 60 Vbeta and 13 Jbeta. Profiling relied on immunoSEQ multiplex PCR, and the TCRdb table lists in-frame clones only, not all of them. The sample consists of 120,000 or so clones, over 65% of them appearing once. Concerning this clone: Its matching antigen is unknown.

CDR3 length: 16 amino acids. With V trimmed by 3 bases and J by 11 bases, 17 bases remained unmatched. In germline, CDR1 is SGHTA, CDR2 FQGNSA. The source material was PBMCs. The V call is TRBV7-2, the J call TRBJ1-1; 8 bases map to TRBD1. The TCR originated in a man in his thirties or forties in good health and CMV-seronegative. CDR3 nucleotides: TGTGCCAGCAGCTTTGAACAGGGGGGCGTTTCCGGCTCGGCTTTCTTT. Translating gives CASSFEQGGVSGSAFF.